This T cell receptor (beta chain) was sequenced for a study of CD8+CD57+ T cells in acquired aplastic anemia. All patients picked for sequencing had shown, by flow cytometry, an expansion of CD8+CD57+ cells. No therapy had been given to the patients at the time of blood sampling. Genomic DNA, serving as template, underwent TCR beta VDJ and CDR3 profiling. From the reads, TCRdb called clonotypes with MiXCR, one entry per CDR3 protein. The table includes 250,000 or so distinct CDR3 sequences, more than 40% detected once. A word on this clonotype: Antigen unknown.

The study, taken as a whole, reports: Comparison of patients with controls identified around 31 shared CD8+ CDR3 sequences.

V was clipped by 7 bases and J by 6 bases, with 8 bases between them. Germline assignment: CDR1 KGHDR and CDR2 SFDVKD. The CDR3 totals 12 residues. The genes are TRBV24-1 and TRBJ2-2; TRBD1 is a possible D gene (5 bases). The source material was sorted CD4+, CD8+, or CD8+CD57+ T cells (not recorded which) from PBMCs. This TCR was recovered from a human donor with aplastic anemia. The CDR3 DNA sequence: TGTGCCACCAGCGACAGATCCGGGGAGCTGTTTTTT. It specifies CATSDRSGELFF.